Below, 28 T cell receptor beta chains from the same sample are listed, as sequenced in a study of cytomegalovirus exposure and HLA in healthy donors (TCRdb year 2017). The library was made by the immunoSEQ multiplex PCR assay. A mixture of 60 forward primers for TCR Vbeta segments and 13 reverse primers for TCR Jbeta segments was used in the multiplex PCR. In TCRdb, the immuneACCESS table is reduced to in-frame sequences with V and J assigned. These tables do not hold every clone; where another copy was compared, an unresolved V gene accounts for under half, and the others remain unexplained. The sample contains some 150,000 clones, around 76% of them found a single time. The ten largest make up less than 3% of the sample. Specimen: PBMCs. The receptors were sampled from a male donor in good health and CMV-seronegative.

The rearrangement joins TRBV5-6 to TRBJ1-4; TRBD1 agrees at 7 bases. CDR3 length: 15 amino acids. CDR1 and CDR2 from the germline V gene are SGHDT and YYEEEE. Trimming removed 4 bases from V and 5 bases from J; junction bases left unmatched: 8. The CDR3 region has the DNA TGTGCCAGCAGCCCGACAGGGCCCCCGAATGAAAAACTGTTTTTT. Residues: CASSPTGPPNEKLFF. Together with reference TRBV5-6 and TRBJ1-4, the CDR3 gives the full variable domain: DAGVTQSPTHLIKTRGQQVTLRCSPKSGHDTVSWYQQALGQGPQFIFQYYEEEERQRGNFPDRFSGHQFPNYSSELNVNALLLGDSALYLCASSPTGPPNEKLFFGSGTQLSVL.

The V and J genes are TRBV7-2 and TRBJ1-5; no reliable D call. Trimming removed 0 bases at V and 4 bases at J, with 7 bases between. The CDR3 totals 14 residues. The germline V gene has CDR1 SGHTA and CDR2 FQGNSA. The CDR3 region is CASSLAGRNQPQHF. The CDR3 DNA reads TGTGCCAGCAGCTTAGCAGGGAGGAATCAGCCCCAGCATTTT.

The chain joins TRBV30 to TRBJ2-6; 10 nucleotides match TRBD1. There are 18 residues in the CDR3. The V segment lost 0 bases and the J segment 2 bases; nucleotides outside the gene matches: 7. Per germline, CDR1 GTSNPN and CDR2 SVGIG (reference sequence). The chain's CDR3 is CAWSVMGQGSAGANVLTF. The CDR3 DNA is TGTGCCTGGAGTGTAATGGGACAGGGGTCTGCTGGGGCCAACGTCCTGACTTTC.

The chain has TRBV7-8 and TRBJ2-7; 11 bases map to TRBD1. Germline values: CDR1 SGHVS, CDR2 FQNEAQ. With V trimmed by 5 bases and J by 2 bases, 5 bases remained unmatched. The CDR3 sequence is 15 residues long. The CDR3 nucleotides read TGTGCCAGCAGCCGAGGGACAGGGGGGACCTACGAGCAGTACTTC. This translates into CASSRGTGGTYEQYF.

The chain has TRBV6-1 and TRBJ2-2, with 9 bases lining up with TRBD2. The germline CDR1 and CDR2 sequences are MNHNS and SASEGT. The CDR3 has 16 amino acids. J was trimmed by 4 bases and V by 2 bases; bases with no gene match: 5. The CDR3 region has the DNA TGTGCCAGCAGTGAACCTAGCGGGGACTTCACCGGGGAGCTGTTTTTT. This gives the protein CASSEPSGDFTGELFF.

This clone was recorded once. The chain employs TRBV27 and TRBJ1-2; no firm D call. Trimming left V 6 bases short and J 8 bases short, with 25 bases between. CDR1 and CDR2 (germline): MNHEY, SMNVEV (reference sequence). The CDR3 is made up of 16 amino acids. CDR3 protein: CASSPNLWTGEGGYTF. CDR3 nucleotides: TGTGCCAGCAGCCCGAACCTGTGGACGGGAGAGGGAGGCTACACCTTC.

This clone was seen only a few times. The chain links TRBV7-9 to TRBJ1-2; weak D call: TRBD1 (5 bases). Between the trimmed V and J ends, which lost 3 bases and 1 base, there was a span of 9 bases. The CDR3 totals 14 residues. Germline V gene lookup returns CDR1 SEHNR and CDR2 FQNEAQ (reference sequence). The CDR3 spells CASSFGGRNYGYTF. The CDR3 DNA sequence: TGTGCCAGCAGCTTCGGGGGTCGTAACTATGGCTACACCTTC.

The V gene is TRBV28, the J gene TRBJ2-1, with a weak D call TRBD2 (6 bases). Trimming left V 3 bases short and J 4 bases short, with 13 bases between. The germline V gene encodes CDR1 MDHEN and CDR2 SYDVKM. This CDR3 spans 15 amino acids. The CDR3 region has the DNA TGTGCCAGCAGTTTCCGTAGCGGAAATTACAATGAGCAGTTCTTC. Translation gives CASSFRSGNYNEQFF.

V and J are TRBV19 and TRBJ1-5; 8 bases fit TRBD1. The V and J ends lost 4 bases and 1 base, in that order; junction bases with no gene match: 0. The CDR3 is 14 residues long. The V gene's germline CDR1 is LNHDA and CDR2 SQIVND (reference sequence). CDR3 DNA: TGTGCCAGTAGTAGACAGGGGAGCAATCAGCCCCAGCATTTT. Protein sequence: CASSRQGSNQPQHF.

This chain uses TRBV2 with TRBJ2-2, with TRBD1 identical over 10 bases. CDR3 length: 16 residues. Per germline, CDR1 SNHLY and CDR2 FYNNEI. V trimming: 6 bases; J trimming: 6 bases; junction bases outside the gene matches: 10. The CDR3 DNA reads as TGTGCCAGCAGGGGACCGGGACAGGGGACCGCCGGGGAGCTGTTTTTT. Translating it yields CASRGPGQGTAGELFF.

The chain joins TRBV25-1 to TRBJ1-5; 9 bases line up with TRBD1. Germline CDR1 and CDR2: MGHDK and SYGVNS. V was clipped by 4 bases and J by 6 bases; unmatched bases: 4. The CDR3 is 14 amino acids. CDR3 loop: CASSVTGGGQPQHF. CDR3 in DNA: TGTGCCAGCAGTGTTACAGGGGGCGGTCAGCCCCAGCATTTT.

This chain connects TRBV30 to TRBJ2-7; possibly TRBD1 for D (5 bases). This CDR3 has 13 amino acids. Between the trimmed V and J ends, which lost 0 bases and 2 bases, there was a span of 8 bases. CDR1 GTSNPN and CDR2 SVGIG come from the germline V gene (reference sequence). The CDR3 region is CAWSVDNPYEQYF. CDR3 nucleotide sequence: TGTGCCTGGAGTGTGGACAACCCCTACGAGCAGTACTTC. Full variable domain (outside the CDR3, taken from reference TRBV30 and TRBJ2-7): SQTIHQWPATLVQPVGSPLSLECTVEGTSNPNLYWYRQAAGRGLQLLFYSVGIGQISSEVPQNLSASRPQDRQFILSSKKLLLSDSGFYLCAWSVDNPYEQYFGPGTRLTVT.

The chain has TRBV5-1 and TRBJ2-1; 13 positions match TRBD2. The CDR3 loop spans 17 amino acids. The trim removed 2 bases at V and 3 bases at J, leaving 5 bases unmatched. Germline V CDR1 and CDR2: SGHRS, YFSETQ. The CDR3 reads CASSFGLAGVLYNEQFF. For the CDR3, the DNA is TGCGCCAGCAGCTTCGGACTAGCGGGAGTTCTCTACAATGAGCAGTTCTTC.

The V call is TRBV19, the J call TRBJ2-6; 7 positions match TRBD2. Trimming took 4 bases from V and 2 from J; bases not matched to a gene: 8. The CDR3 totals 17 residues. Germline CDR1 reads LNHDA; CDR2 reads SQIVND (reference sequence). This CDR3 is CASSTHGRRAGANVLTF. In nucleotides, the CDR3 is TGTGCCAGTAGTACCCACGGGAGGAGGGCTGGGGCCAACGTCCTGACTTTC.

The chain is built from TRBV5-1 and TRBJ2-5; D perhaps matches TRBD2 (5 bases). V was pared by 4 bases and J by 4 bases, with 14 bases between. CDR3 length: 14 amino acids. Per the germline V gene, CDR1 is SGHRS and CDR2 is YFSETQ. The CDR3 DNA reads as TGCGCCAGCAGCCAAACCGGGATTTCAGAGACCCAGTACTTC. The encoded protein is CASSQTGISETQYF.

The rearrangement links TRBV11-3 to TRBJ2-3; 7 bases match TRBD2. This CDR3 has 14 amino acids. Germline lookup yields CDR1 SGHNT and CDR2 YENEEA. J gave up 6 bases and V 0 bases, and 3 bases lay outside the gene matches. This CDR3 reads CASSLEAGRDTQYF. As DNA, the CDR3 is TGTGCCAGCAGCTTAGAAGCCGGGAGGGATACGCAGTATTTT.

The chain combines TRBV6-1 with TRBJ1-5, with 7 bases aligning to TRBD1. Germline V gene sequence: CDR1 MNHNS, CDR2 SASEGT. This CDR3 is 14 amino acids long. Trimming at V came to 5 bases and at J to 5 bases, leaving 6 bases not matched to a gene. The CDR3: CASSRGDSYQPQHF. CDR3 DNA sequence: TGTGCCAGCAGTAGGGGGGACAGCTATCAGCCCCAGCATTTT.

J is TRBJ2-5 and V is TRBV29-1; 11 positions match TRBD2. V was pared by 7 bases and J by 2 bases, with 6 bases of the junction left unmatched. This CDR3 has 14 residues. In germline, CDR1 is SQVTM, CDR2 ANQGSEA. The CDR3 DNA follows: TGCAGCGCGGAACTAGCGGGGGCACAAGAGACCCAGTACTTC. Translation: CSAELAGAQETQYF.

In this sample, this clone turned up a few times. CDR3 DNA: TGTGCCAGCAGCCTGGGACTAGCCCTGGGGACCGGGGAGCTGTTTTTT. Encoded protein: CASSLGLALGTGELFF. This chain links TRBV6-6 with TRBJ2-2; the match to TRBD2 covers 9 bases. The ends lost 6 bases at V and 5 bases at J; junction bases unmatched: 10. Germline values: CDR1 MNHNY, CDR2 SVGAGI (reference sequence). The CDR3 contains 16 residues.

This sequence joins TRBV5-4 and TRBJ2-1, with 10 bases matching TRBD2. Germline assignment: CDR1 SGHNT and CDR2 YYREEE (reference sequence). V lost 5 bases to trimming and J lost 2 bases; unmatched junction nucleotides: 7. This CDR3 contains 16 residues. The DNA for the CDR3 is TGTGCCAGCAGTCGCCTAAGCGGGGGGGCCTACAATGAGCAGTTCTTC. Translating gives CASSRLSGGAYNEQFF.

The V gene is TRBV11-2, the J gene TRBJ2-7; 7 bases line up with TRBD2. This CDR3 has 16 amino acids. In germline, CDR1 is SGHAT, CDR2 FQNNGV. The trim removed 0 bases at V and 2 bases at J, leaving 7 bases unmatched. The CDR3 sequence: CASSLDGGGYPYEQYF. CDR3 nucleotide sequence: TGTGCCAGCAGCTTAGATGGCGGGGGTTACCCCTACGAGCAGTACTTC.

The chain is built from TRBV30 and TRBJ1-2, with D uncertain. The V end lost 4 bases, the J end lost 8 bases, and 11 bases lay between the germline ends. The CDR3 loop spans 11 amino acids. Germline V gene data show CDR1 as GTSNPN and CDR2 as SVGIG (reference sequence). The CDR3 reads CAWTTGGGYTF. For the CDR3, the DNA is TGTGCCTGGACTACGGGAGGCGGCTACACCTTC.

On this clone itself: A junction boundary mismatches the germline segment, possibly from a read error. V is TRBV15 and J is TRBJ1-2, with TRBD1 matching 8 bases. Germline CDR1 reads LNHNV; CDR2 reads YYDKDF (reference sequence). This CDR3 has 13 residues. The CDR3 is CATGQGLNYGYPF. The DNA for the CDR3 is TGTGCCACCGGACAGGGCCTTAACTATGGCTACCCCTTC.

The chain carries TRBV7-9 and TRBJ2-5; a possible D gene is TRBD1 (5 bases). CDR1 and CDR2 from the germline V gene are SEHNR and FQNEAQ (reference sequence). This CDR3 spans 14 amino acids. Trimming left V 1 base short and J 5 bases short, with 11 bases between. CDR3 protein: CASSLGGVAETQYF. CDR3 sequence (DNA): TGTGCCAGCAGCTTAGGGGGCGTGGCGGAGACCCAGTACTTC.

The chain's CDR3 is CASGLGTDEAFF. In DNA, the CDR3 is TGTGCTAGTGGTTTGGGGACAGATGAAGCTTTCTTT. The chain recombines TRBV12-5 with TRBJ1-1; D perhaps matches TRBD1 (6 bases). Germline V gene lookup returns CDR1 LGHNT and CDR2 FRNRAP. The CDR3 is 12 residues long. V lost 1 base, J lost 7 bases, and 7 bases lay in between.

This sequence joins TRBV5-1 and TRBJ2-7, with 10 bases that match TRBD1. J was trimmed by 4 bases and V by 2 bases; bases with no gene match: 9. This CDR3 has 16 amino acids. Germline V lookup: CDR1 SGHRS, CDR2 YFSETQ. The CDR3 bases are TGCGCCAGCAGCTTAGGACAGGGGGTCTCCCCTTACGAGCAGTACTTC. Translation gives CASSLGQGVSPYEQYF.

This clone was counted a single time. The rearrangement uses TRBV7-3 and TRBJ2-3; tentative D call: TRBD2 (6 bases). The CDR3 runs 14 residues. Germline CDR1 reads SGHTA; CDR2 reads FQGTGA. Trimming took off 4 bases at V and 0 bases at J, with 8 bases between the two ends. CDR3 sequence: CASSSGGSTDTQYF. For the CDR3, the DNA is TGTGCCAGCAGCTCCGGGGGTAGCACAGATACGCAGTATTTT. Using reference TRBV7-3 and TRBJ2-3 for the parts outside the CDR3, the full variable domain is GAGVSQTPSNKVTEKGKYVELRCDPISGHTALYWYRQSLGQGPEFLIYFQGTGAADDSGLPNDRFFAVRPEGSVSTLKIQRTERGDSAVYLCASSSGGSTDTQYFGPGTRLTVL.

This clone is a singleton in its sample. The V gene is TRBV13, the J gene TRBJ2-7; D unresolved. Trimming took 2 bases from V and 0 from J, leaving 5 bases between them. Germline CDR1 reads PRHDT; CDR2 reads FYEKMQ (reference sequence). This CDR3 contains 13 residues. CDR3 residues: CASSLRSSYEQYF. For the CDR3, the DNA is TGTGCCAGCAGCTTAAGGAGCTCCTACGAGCAGTACTTC.